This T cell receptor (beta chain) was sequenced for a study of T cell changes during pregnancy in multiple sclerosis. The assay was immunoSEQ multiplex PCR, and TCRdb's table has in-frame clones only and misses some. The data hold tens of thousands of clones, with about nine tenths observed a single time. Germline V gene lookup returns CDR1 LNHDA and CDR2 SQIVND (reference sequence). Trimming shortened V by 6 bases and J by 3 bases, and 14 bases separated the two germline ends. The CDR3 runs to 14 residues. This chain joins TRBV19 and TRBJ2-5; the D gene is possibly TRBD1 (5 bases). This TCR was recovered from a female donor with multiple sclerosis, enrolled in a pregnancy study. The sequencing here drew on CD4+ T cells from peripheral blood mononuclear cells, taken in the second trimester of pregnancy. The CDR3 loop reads CASSLQGGKETQYF. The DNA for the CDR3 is TGTGCCAGTAGCCTCCAGGGTGGCAAAGAGACCCAGTACTTC.